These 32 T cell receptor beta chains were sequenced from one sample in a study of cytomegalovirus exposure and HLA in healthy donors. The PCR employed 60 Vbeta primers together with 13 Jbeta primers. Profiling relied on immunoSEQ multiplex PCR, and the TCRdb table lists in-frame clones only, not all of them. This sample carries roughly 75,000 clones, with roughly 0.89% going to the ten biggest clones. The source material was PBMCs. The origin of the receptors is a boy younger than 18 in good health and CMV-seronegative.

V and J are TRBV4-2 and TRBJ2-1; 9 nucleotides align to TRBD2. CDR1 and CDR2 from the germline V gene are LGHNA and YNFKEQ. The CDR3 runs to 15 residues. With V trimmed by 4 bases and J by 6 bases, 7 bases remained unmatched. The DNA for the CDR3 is TGTGCCAGCAGCCCGGGACTAGCAGAGATCAATGAGCAGTTCTTC. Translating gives CASSPGLAEINEQFF.

CDR3 DNA: TGTGCCAGCAGCTTTCCGTTTACTAATGAAAAACTGTTTTTT. This codes for CASSFPFTNEKLFF. The chain recombines TRBV7-9 with TRBJ1-4; D gene unclear. Per germline, CDR1 SEHNR and CDR2 FQNEAQ (reference sequence). The CDR3 has 14 residues. V lost 3 bases and J 2 bases, leaving 7 bases between the germline ends.

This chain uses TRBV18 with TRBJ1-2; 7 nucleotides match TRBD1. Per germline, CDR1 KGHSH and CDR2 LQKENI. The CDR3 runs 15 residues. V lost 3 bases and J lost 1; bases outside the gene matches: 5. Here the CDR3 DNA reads TGTGCCAGCTCACCCCGGACAGGAGTTAACTATGGCTACACCTTC. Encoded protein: CASSPRTGVNYGYTF.

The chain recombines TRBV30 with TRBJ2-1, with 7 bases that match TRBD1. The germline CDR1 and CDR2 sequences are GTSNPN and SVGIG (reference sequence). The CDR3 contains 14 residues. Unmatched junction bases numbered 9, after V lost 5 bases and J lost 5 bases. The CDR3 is CAWVRDRFDNEQFF. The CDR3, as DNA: TGTGCCTGGGTCCGGGACAGATTTGACAATGAGCAGTTCTTC.

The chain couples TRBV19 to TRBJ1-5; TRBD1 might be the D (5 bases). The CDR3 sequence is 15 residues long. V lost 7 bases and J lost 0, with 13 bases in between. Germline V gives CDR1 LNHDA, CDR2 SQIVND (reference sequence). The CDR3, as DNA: TGTGCCAGTAACTTCGACAGCGATAGCAATCAGCCCCAGCATTTT. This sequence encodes CASNFDSDSNQPQHF.

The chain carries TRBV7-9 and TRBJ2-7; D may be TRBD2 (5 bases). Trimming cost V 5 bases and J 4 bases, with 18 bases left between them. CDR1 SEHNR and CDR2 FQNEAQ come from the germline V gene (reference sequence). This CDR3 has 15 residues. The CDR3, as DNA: TGTGCCAGCAGCCCCCTCCCAAGCGGAAATTACGAGCAGTACTTC. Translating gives CASSPLPSGNYEQYF.

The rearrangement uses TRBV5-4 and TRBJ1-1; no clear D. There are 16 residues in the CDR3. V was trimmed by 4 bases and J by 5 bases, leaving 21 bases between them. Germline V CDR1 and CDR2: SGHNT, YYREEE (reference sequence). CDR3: CASSHDPISGLTEAFF. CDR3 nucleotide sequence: TGTGCCAGCAGCCATGACCCGATATCAGGACTGACTGAAGCTTTCTTT.

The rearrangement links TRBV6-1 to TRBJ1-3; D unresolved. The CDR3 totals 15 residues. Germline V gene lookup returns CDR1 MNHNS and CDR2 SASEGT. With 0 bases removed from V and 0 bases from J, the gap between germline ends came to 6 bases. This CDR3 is CASSEAGSSGNTIYF. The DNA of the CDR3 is TGTGCCAGCAGTGAAGCGGGGAGCTCTGGAAACACCATATATTTT.

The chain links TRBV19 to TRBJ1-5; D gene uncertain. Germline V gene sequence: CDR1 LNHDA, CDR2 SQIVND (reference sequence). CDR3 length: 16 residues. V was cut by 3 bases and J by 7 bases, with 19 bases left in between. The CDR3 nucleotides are TGTGCCAGTAGTATCCAAGTAAGCCGGAGGGAACAGCCCCAGCATTTT. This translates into CASSIQVSRREQPQHF.

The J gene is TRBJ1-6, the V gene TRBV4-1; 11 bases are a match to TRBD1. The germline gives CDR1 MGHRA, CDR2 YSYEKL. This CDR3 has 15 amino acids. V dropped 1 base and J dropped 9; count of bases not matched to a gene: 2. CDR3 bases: TGCGCCAGCAGCCAAGGGACAGGGGGCATTTCACCCCTCCACTTT. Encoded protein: CASSQGTGGISPLHF.

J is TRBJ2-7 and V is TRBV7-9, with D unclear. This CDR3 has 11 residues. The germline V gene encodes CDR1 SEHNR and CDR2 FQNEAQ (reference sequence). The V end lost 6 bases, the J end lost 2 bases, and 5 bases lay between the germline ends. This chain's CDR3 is CASRGPYEQYF. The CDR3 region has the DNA TGTGCCAGCAGGGGCCCCTACGAGCAGTACTTC.

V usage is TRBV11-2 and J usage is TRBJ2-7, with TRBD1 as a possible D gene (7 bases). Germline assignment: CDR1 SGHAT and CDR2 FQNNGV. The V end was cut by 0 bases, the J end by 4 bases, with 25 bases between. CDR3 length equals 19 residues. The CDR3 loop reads CASSLDIMAGQPRRYEQYF. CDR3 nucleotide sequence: TGTGCCAGCAGCTTAGATATAATGGCGGGACAGCCAAGGCGTTACGAGCAGTACTTC.

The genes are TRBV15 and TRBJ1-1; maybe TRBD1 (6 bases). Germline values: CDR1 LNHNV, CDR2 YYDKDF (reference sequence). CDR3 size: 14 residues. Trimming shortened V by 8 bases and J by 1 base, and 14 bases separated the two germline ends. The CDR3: CATSGGGSNTEAFF. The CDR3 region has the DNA TGTGCCACCTCCGGCGGGGGCTCGAACACTGAAGCTTTCTTT.

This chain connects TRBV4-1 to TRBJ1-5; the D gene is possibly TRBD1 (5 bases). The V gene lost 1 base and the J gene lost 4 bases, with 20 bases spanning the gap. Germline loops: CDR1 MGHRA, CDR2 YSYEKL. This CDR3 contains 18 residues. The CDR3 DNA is TGCGCCAGCAGCCAAGTTGGGGGGAAGGGAGGCGAAAATCAGCCCCAGCATTTT. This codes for CASSQVGGKGGENQPQHF.

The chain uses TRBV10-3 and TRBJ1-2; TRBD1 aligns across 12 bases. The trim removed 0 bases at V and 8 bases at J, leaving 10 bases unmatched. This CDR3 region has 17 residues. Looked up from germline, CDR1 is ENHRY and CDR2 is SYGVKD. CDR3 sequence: CAISESGLGQGARGYTF. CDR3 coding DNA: TGTGCCATCAGTGAGTCAGGTTTGGGACAGGGGGCGCGCGGCTACACCTTC.

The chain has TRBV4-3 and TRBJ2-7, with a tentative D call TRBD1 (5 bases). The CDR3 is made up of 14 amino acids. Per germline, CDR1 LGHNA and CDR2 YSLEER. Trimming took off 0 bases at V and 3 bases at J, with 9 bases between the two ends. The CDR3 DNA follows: TGCGCCAGCAGCCAAGACCTGGGGCTCTACGAGCAGTACTTC. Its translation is CASSQDLGLYEQYF.

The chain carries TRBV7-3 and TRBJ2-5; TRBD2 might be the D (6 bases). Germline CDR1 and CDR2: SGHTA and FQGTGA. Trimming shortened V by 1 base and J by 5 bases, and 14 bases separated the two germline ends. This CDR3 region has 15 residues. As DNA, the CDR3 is TGTGCCAGCAGCTTAAGCTCTAGCGATGGGGAGACCCAGTACTTC. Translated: CASSLSSSDGETQYF.

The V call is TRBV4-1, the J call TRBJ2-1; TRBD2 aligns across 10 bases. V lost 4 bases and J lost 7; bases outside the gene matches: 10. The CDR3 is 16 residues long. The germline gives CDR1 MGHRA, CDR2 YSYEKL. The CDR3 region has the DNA TGCGCCAGCAGCCTAGTAGGGACTAGCGATATAAATGAGCAGTTCTTC. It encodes CASSLVGTSDINEQFF.

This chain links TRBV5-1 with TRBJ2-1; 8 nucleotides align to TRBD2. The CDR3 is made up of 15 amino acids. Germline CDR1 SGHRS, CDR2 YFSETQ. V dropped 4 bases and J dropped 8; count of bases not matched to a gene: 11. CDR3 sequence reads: CASSPVGTRADEQFF. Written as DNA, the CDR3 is TGCGCCAGCAGCCCGGTCGGGACTAGGGCGGATGAGCAGTTCTTC.

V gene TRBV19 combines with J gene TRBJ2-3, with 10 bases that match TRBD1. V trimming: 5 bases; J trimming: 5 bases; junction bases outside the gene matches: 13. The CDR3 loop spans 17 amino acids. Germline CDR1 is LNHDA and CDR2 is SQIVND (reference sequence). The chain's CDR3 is CASSWSGQGTRGDTQYF. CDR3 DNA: TGTGCCAGTAGTTGGTCGGGACAGGGGACTCGTGGAGATACGCAGTATTTT.

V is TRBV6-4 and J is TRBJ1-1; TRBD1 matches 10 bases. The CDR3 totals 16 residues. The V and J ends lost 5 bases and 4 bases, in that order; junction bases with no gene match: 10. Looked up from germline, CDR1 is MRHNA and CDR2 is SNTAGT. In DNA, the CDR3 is TGTGCCAGCAGTCTAGAAGGGGGACAGGGGCGCACTGAAGCTTTCTTT. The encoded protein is CASSLEGGQGRTEAFF.

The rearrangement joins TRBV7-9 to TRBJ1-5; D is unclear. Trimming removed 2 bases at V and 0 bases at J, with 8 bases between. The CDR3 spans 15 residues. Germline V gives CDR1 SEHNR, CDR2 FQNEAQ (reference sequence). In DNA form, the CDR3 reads TGTGCCAGCAGCTTATCCAGAAATAGCAATCAGCCCCAGCATTTT. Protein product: CASSLSRNSNQPQHF. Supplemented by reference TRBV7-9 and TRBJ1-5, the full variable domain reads DTGVSQNPRHKITKRGQNVTFRCDPISEHNRLYWYRQTLGQGPEFLTYFQNEAQLEKSRLLSDRFSAERPKGSFSTLEIQRTEQGDSAMYLCASSLSRNSNQPQHFGDGTRLSIL.

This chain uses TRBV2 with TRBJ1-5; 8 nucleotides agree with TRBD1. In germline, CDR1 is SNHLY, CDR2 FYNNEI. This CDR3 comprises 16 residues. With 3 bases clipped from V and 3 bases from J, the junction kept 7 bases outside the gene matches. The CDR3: CASSDPGTGNNQPQHF. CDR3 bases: TGTGCCAGCAGTGACCCAGGGACAGGCAACAATCAGCCCCAGCATTTT. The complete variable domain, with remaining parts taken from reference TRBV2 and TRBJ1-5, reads EPEVTQTPSHQVTQMGQEVILRCVPISNHLYFYWYRQILGQKVEFLVSFYNNEISEKSEIFDDQFSVERPDGSNFTLKIRSTKLEDSAMYFCASSDPGTGNNQPQHFGDGTRLSIL.

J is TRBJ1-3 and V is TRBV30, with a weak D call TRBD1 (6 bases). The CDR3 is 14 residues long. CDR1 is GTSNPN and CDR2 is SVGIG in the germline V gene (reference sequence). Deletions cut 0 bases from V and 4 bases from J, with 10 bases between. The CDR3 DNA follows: TGTGCCTGGAGTGTAAGGGGGTTCGGAAACACCATATATTTT. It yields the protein CAWSVRGFGNTIYF.

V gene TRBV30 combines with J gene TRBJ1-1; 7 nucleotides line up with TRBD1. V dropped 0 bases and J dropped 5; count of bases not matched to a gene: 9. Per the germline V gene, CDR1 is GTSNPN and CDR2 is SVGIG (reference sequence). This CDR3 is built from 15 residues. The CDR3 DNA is TGTGCCTGGAGTGTAAAGGGGGCAATAGGAACTGAAGCTTTCTTT. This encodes CAWSVKGAIGTEAFF.

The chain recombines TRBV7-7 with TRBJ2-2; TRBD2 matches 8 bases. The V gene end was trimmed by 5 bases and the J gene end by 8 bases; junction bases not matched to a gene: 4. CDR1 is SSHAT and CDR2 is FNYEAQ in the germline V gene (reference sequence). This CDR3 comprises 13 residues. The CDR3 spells CASSLVAGGELFF. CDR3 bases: TGTGCCAGCAGCCTCGTAGCGGGGGGGGAGCTGTTTTTT.

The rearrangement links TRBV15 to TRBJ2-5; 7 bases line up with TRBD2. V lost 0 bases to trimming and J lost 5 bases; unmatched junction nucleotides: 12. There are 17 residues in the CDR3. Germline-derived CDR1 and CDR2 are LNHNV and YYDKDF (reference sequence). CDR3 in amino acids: CATSRDRGGSDVETQYF. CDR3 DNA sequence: TGTGCCACCAGCAGAGATCGGGGCGGGAGCGATGTTGAGACCCAGTACTTC.

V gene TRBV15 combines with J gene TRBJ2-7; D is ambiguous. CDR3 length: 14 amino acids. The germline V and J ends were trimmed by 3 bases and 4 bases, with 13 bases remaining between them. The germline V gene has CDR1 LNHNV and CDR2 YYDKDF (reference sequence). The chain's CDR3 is CATSSLLSNYEQYF. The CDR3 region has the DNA TGTGCCACCAGCAGCCTACTCTCTAATTACGAGCAGTACTTC.

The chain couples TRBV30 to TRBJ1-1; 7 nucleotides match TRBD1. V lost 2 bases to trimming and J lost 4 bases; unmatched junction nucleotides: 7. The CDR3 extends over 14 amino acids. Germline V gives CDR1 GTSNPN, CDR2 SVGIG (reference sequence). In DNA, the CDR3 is TGTGCCTGGAGTCCGACAGGGTGGGTCACTGAAGCTTTCTTT. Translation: CAWSPTGWVTEAFF.

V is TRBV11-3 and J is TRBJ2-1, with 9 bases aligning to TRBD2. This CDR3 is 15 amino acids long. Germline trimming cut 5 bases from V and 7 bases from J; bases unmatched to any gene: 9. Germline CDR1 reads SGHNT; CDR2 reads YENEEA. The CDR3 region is CASSHPEAGGNEQFF. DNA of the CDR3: TGTGCCAGCAGCCACCCCGAAGCGGGAGGTAATGAGCAGTTCTTC.

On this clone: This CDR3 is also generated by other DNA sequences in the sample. CDR3 loop: CASSYSRVAYEQYF. The CDR3 nucleotides read TGTGCCAGCAGTTACTCGCGAGTAGCCTACGAGCAGTACTTC. The chain is built from TRBV6-5 and TRBJ2-7; D not resolved. CDR1 is MNHEY and CDR2 is SVGAGI in the germline V gene. The CDR3 is 14 amino acids. The ends were cut back, 0 bases at V and 2 bases at J, with 8 bases in the middle.

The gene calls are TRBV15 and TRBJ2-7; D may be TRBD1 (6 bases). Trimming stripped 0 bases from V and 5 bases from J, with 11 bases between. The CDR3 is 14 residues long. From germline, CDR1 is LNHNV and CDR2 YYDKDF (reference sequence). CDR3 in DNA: TGTGCCACCAGCAGAGATCTACAGGGTAACGAGCAGTACTTC. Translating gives CATSRDLQGNEQYF.